These 27 T cell receptor beta chains were sequenced from one sample in a study of T-cell reconstitution after alpha-beta-depleted transplantation in children. TCRbeta library construction was performed incorporating unique molecular identifiers. TCRdb reanalysed the PCR reads using MiXCR and keeps one entry per CDR3 protein. This table has tens of thousands of distinct CDR3 sequences, about 7% appearing once. Here the sequenced sample was PBMCs from the stem cell graft donor, taken from the stem cell graft. The receptors were sampled from a human donor who donated a stem cell graft to a child with acute lymphoblastic leukemia.

This clonotype showed up many times. The chain couples TRBV20-1 to TRBJ2-5, with 12 positions matching TRBD2. With V trimmed by 6 bases and J by 2 bases, 13 bases remained unmatched. Germline values: CDR1 DFQATT, CDR2 SNEGSKA (reference sequence). The CDR3 extends over 17 amino acids. The CDR3 is CSAERASGGAVQETQYF. For the CDR3, the DNA is TGCAGTGCGGAGAGGGCTAGCGGGGGGGCCGTTCAAGAGACCCAGTACTTC.

This clonotype came up many times. The chain links TRBV6-5 to TRBJ1-1; maybe TRBD1 (6 bases). V dropped 8 bases and J dropped 0 bases, with 16 bases sitting between them. This CDR3 has 15 residues. From germline, CDR1 is MNHEY and CDR2 SVGAGI. DNA for the CDR3: TGTGCCAGCGTACACACAGGGATGATGAACACTGAAGCTTTCTTT. Amino acids: CASVHTGMMNTEAFF.

At least ten counts were recorded for this clonotype. J is TRBJ1-4 and V is TRBV13; 9 bases fit TRBD1. The CDR3 has 19 residues. Germline assignment: CDR1 PRHDT and CDR2 FYEKMQ (reference sequence). V shed 5 bases, J shed 0 bases, and the junction held 13 bases outside the gene matches. DNA for the CDR3: TGTGCCAGCAGCCCGGGACGGGACAGGGATTTGGCAACTAATGAAAAACTGTTTTTT. Encoded protein: CASSPGRDRDLATNEKLFF.

This clonotype showed up many times. The chain recombines TRBV12-3 or TRBV12-4 with TRBJ1-2; D is unclear. With 2 bases removed from V and 6 bases from J, the gap between germline ends came to 10 bases. The CDR3 runs to 13 residues. The CDR3 DNA sequence: TGTGCCAGCAGTTTATACCAAACTAATGGCTACACCTTC. Protein: CASSLYQTNGYTF.

This clonotype was detected many times. The rearrangement joins TRBV12-3 or TRBV12-4 to TRBJ1-5, with 10 bases lining up with TRBD1. V lost 1 base, J lost 7 bases, and 1 base stayed unmatched. This CDR3 comprises 14 residues. DNA of the CDR3: TGTGCCAGCAGTTTAGGGACAGGGGGACAGCCCCAGCATTTT. Its protein is CASSLGTGGQPQHF.

This clonotype was counted a few times. The CDR3 sequence is CASSFSLAGVLYNEQFF. The DNA for the CDR3 is TGTGCCAGCAGTTTTAGCCTAGCGGGAGTCCTTTACAATGAGCAGTTCTTC. The J gene is TRBJ2-1, the V gene TRBV28, with 10 positions matching TRBD2. This CDR3 comprises 17 residues. Germline loops: CDR1 MDHEN, CDR2 SYDVKM. V trimming: 3 bases; J trimming: 4 bases; junction bases outside the gene matches: 9.

Many counts were recorded for this clonotype. The J gene is TRBJ1-6, the V gene TRBV4-2, with 12 bases matching TRBD1. CDR3 size: 16 residues. CDR1 and CDR2 from the germline V gene are LGHNA and YNFKEQ. V lost 3 bases, J lost 8 bases, and 5 bases stayed unmatched. The CDR3: CASSQDGTGGDSPLHF. CDR3 nucleotide sequence: TGTGCCAGCAGCCAGGACGGGACAGGGGGCGATTCACCCCTCCACTTT.

This chain links TRBV4-1 with TRBJ2-1, with 15 bases fitting TRBD2. Germline trimming cut 2 bases from V and 15 bases from J; bases unmatched to any gene: 11. Germline V gives CDR1 MGHRA, CDR2 YSYEKL. The CDR3 covers 16 residues. In nucleotides, the CDR3 is TGCGCCAGCAGCCAAACCGCGGGACTAGCGGGAGGAAAAGGGTTCTTC. Translation: CASSQTAGLAGGKGFF.

This clonotype appeared many times. The chain is built from TRBV5-5 and TRBJ1-4; D is undetermined. CDR1 is SGHKS and CDR2 is YYEKEE in the germline V gene (reference sequence). Trimming removed 2 bases from V and 4 bases from J, with 12 bases in between. The CDR3 spans 15 residues. The CDR3 here is CASSFPTGVNEKLFF. As DNA, the CDR3 is TGTGCCAGCAGCTTTCCTACCGGCGTTAATGAAAAACTGTTTTTT.

This clonotype has a handful of counts. The rearrangement uses TRBV4-2 and TRBJ2-3; the D gene is possibly TRBD2 (7 bases). V was trimmed by 0 bases and J by 2 bases, leaving 21 bases between them. The CDR3 runs to 19 residues. Germline loops: CDR1 LGHNA, CDR2 YNFKEQ. CDR3 residues: CASSQDLFRGAGSTDTQYF. DNA for the CDR3: TGTGCCAGCAGCCAAGATCTGTTCCGGGGGGCCGGGTCCACAGATACGCAGTATTTT.

This clonotype was observed many times. In DNA form, the CDR3 reads TGTGCCAGCAGTTACGTCCAACGGGACTATGGCTACACCTTC. Translating gives CASSYVQRDYGYTF. The chain links TRBV6-2 or TRBV6-3 to TRBJ1-2; D remains unclear. This CDR3 is built from 14 residues. The V gene lost 2 bases and the J gene lost 3 bases, with 10 bases spanning the gap. The germline CDR1 and CDR2 sequences are MNHEY and SVGEGT.

This clonotype has a count of ten or more. The V gene is TRBV7-9, the J gene TRBJ1-3; no definite D call. This CDR3 contains 15 residues. CDR1 is SEHNR, CDR2 FQNEAQ, per germline (reference sequence). Deletions cut 4 bases from V and 0 bases from J, with 10 bases between. The CDR3 here is CASSSPGDSGNTIYF. The CDR3 region has the DNA TGTGCCAGCAGCTCCCCTGGGGACTCTGGAAACACCATATATTTT. Together with reference TRBV7-9 and TRBJ1-3, the CDR3 gives the full variable domain: DTGVSQNPRHKITKRGQNVTFRCDPISEHNRLYWYRQTLGQGPEFLTYFQNEAQLEKSRLLSDRFSAERPKGSFSTLEIQRTEQGDSAMYLCASSSPGDSGNTIYFGEGSWLTVV.

This clonotype was observed many times. The chain carries TRBV24-1 and TRBJ2-3; 12 bases align to TRBD2. This CDR3 comprises 17 residues. The ends lost 4 bases at V and 9 bases at J; junction bases unmatched: 13. Germline values: CDR1 KGHDR, CDR2 SFDVKD. The CDR3 is CATSEPLAGGLRDTQYF. DNA of the CDR3: TGTGCCACCAGTGAGCCACTAGCGGGAGGTCTTCGTGACACGCAGTATTTT.

The V and J genes are TRBV19 and TRBJ1-1; a possible D gene is TRBD1 (6 bases). Trimming pared 5 bases from V and 6 bases from J, leaving 13 bases between. The CDR3 is 13 residues long. Per germline, CDR1 LNHDA and CDR2 SQIVND (reference sequence). CDR3 DNA sequence: TGTGCCAGTAGTCTACAGGGATTCGCTGAAGCTTTCTTT. It yields the protein CASSLQGFAEAFF. The variable domain in full, completed from reference TRBV19 and TRBJ1-1, reads DGGITQSPKYLFRKEGQNVTLSCEQNLNHDAMYWYRQDPGQGLRLIYYSQIVNDFQKGDIAEGYSVSREKKESFPLTVTSAQKNPTAFYLCASSLQGFAEAFFGQGTRLTVV.

This clonotype has a handful of counts. This chain uses TRBV29-1 with TRBJ2-2, with a weak D call TRBD2 (5 bases). V was pared by 4 bases and J by 5 bases, with 11 bases between. This CDR3 spans 13 amino acids. CDR1 SQVTM and CDR2 ANQGSEA come from the germline V gene. CDR3 sequence (DNA): TGCAGCGTTGCGGACCGCGGGACCGGGGAGCTGTTTTTT. Its translation is CSVADRGTGELFF.

This clonotype was recorded at least ten times. This chain connects TRBV27 to TRBJ2-7; 8 nucleotides match TRBD2. The V gene end was trimmed by 3 bases and the J gene end by 4 bases; junction bases not matched to a gene: 5. The germline gives CDR1 MNHEY, CDR2 SMNVEV (reference sequence). This CDR3 has 14 residues. The CDR3 loop is CASSFSASGYEQYF. CDR3 in DNA: TGTGCCAGCAGTTTTTCGGCTAGCGGGTACGAGCAGTACTTC.

This clonotype was recorded at least ten times. The chain uses TRBV4-2 and TRBJ1-2; the D is unclear. This CDR3 contains 17 residues. The V end lost 0 bases, the J end lost 1 base, and 15 bases lay between the germline ends. Germline V gene data show CDR1 as LGHNA and CDR2 as YNFKEQ. CDR3 sequence reads: CASSQERSHGINYGYTF. CDR3 nucleotides: TGTGCCAGCAGCCAAGAAAGATCACACGGGATTAACTATGGCTACACCTTC.

The rearrangement links TRBV27 to TRBJ2-3; TRBD2 matches at 8 bases. The germline V gene has CDR1 MNHEY and CDR2 SMNVEV (reference sequence). This CDR3 spans 16 amino acids. J was trimmed by 0 bases and V by 8 bases; bases with no gene match: 10. The CDR3 region is CASSWTSRTSTDTQYF. In nucleotides, the CDR3 is TGTGCCAGCTCGTGGACTAGCCGAACTAGCACAGATACGCAGTATTTT.

There are many counts of this clonotype. The chain uses TRBV3-1 and TRBJ2-1; no clear D gene. In germline, CDR1 is LGHDT, CDR2 YNNKEL (reference sequence). The length of the CDR3 is 14 residues. V was shortened by 0 bases and J by 7 bases, with 10 bases between the two germline ends. The CDR3 sequence is CASSQDLARNEQFF. Here the CDR3 DNA reads TGTGCCAGCAGCCAAGATCTCGCTAGGAATGAGCAGTTCTTC.

This clonotype was detected ten times or more. CDR3 loop: CASSVSGTAAGELFF. The CDR3 region has the DNA TGTGCCAGCAGCGTCTCCGGGACGGCAGCCGGGGAGCTGTTTTTT. V gene TRBV9 combines with J gene TRBJ2-2; perhaps D is TRBD1 or TRBD2 (5 bases each). The V gene lost 2 bases and the J gene lost 6 bases, with 14 bases spanning the gap. Germline V gene sequence: CDR1 SGDLS, CDR2 YYNGEE. CDR3 length: 15 amino acids. Variable domain in full (rest from reference TRBV9 and TRBJ2-2): DSGVTQTPKHLITATGQRVTLRCSPRSGDLSVYWYQQSLDQGLQFLIQYYNGEERAKGNILERFSAQQFPDLHSELNLSSLELGDSALYFCASSVSGTAAGELFFGEGSRLTVL.

The sample holds a few counts of this clonotype. The chain uses TRBV7-2 and TRBJ2-7, with a tentative D call TRBD1 (5 bases). The CDR3 has 13 amino acids. The germline V and J ends were trimmed by 7 bases and 0 bases, with 10 bases remaining between them. The germline V gene has CDR1 SGHTA and CDR2 FQGNSA. CDR3 sequence reads: CASNQGASYEQYF. In nucleotides, the CDR3 is TGTGCCAGCAACCAGGGTGCCTCCTACGAGCAGTACTTC.

The chain's CDR3 is CASSTRDMREKLFF. CDR3 sequence (DNA): TGTGCCAGTAGTACTCGGGACATGCGAGAAAAACTGTTTTTT. V and J are TRBV19 and TRBJ1-4; TRBD1 might be the D (6 bases). CDR1 and CDR2 (germline): LNHDA, SQIVND (reference sequence). The CDR3 is made up of 14 amino acids. V was pared by 4 bases and J by 8 bases, with 14 bases between.

The sample holds many counts of this clonotype. CDR3 sequence (DNA): TGCAGTGCTAGGGGTAGGCCCAGCGAGGCCTACGAGCAGTACTTC. Residues: CSARGRPSEAYEQYF. This chain links TRBV20-1 with TRBJ2-7; D uncertain. V lost 3 bases and J lost 2, with 17 bases in between. The CDR3 has 15 amino acids. Germline values: CDR1 DFQATT, CDR2 SNEGSKA (reference sequence).

In its sample, this clonotype was seen many times. The chain links TRBV20-1 to TRBJ2-5; possibly TRBD1 or TRBD2 for D (5 bases each). This CDR3 contains 13 residues. Trimming stripped 0 bases from V and 5 bases from J, with 10 bases between. Germline lookup yields CDR1 DFQATT and CDR2 SNEGSKA (reference sequence). CDR3 in DNA: TGCAGTGCTAGAGACAGGGAGTTTGAGACCCAGTACTTC. Protein: CSARDREFETQYF.

This clonotype has a count of ten or more. The chain combines TRBV5-1 with TRBJ2-7; 8 bases agree with TRBD1. V lost 4 bases and J lost 4; bases outside the gene matches: 16. In germline, CDR1 is SGHRS, CDR2 YFSETQ. CDR3 length: 17 amino acids. CDR3 DNA sequence: TGCGCCAGCAGCCACCCCCAGACAGGGGTAGAGATTTACGAGCAGTACTTC. This encodes CASSHPQTGVEIYEQYF.

This clonotype was counted many times. V usage is TRBV12-3 or TRBV12-4 and J usage is TRBJ1-1; D unresolved. This CDR3 is built from 14 residues. The V end lost 8 bases, the J end lost 5 bases, and 18 bases lay between the germline ends. The CDR3 region is CASLDLPRWTEAFF. In DNA form, the CDR3 reads TGTGCCAGCTTGGACCTTCCTAGATGGACTGAAGCTTTCTTT.

As for this clonotype: A read error may be the cause here, since a much bigger clone is one base away. V is TRBV7-8 and J is TRBJ1-2, with TRBD1 as a possible D gene (5 bases). Germline V CDR1 and CDR2: SGHVS, FQNEAQ. V was trimmed by 0 bases and J by 0 bases, leaving 11 bases between them. The CDR3 length is 16 residues. The CDR3 here is CASSLAGRASNYGYTF. For the CDR3, the DNA is TGTGCCAGCAGCTTAGCCGGCAGGGCCTCTAACTATGGCTACACCTTC. The full variable domain, rest sourced from reference TRBV7-8 and TRBJ1-2, is GAGVSQSPRYKVAKRGQDVALRCDPISGHVSLFWYQQALGQGPEFLTYFQNEAQLDKSGLPSDRFFAERPEGSVSTLKIQRTQQEDSAVYLCASSLAGRASNYGYTFGSGTRLTVV.